What follows describes a single T cell receptor beta chain. Its target is unknown. The data were taken from a study of cytomegalovirus exposure and HLA in healthy donors. Study-wide results and caveats: Links to common viral pathogens appeared, in a later analysis, for several of the most significant clusters. TRBV6-2, TRBV6-3 and some other V segments were excluded as indistinguishable.

13 Jbeta primers and 60 Vbeta primers were used for the PCR. Sequencing used immunoSEQ multiplex PCR; TCRdb keeps in-frame clones, though not all of them. The profile shows tens of thousands of clones, roughly 67% of them singletons. V was shortened by 1 base and J by 3 bases, with 11 bases between the two germline ends. The length of the CDR3 is 15 residues. Germline CDR1 reads SGHTS; CDR2 reads YDEGEE. Nominally healthy donors provided the samples, though records likely missed some immune exposures. This TCR derives from a man aged 50 or older in good health and CMV-seronegative. This chain links TRBV5-8 with TRBJ2-1, with a weak D call TRBD1 (5 bases). Specimen: PBMCs. The CDR3 DNA is TGTGCCAGCAGCTTGAAGGGGCGTCTCTACAATGAGCAGTTCTTC. It encodes CASSLKGRLYNEQFF.